This T cell receptor beta chain was captured by sequencing in a study of shared clonotypes between healthy human individuals. Study-level findings and limits: Sorted-subset sequencing was shown by rarefaction to be incomplete despite large depth. The authors expected sequencing depth to affect clonotype sharing among donors.

Sequencing was at deep level. The data were produced by immunoSEQ multiplex PCR, yet TCRdb's version contains in-frame clones alone and is incomplete. The table records roughly 1,100,000 clones, 70% to 80% of them present only once. Among the donors, all were Caucasian adults who lived in Nashville, Tennessee. Per germline, CDR1 MNHEY and CDR2 SMNVEV (reference sequence). This CDR3 spans 16 amino acids. V lost 4 bases, J lost 0 bases, and 9 bases stayed unmatched. This clone came up a few times. Its antigen is as yet unknown. V usage is TRBV27 and J usage is TRBJ2-7; 7 bases fit TRBD1. Sequencing input: memory CD4+ T cells sorted from blood. The subset was: CD45RA-negative fraction. This clonotype originated in a man aged 18 to 30 in good health. The DNA for the CDR3 is TGTGCCAGCAGTTCTACCCGGGACAGCTCCTCCTACGAGCAGTACTTC. Translated: CASSSTRDSSSYEQYF.